One and the same sample provided the 32 T cell receptor beta chains below, sequenced in a study of cytomegalovirus exposure and HLA in healthy donors. The PCR employed 60 Vbeta primers together with 13 Jbeta primers. Profiling relied on immunoSEQ multiplex PCR, and the TCRdb table lists in-frame clones only, not all of them. The sample consists of 200,000 or so clones, approximately 82% of them appearing once. The sample was PBMCs. These receptors all come from a woman aged 18-30 years in good health and CMV-seropositive.

The chain uses TRBV13 and TRBJ2-1; 8 positions agree with TRBD2. Trimming removed 3 bases from V and 8 bases from J; junction bases left unmatched: 9. Germline values: CDR1 PRHDT, CDR2 FYEKMQ (reference sequence). This CDR3 has 15 amino acids. The CDR3 nucleotides are TGTGCCAGCAGCTTCCGCCGGGGGGGCTTCGATGAGCAGTTCTTC. It specifies CASSFRRGGFDEQFF.

The chain uses TRBV7-6 and TRBJ2-7; 8 positions match TRBD1. Germline CDR1 is SGHVS and CDR2 is FNYEAQ. This CDR3 has 14 amino acids. Losses at the gene ends were 5 bases for V and 0 bases for J; bases not matched to a gene: 3. The CDR3 here is CASSHGQGSYEQYF. The CDR3 bases are TGTGCCAGCAGCCACGGACAGGGCTCCTACGAGCAGTACTTC.

A note on this clone: The same CDR3 is also encoded by other DNA sequences in this sample. The chain employs TRBV11-2 and TRBJ1-6; D unclear. The CDR3 loop spans 12 amino acids. Germline V gene sequence: CDR1 SGHAT, CDR2 FQNNGV. Trimming cost V 2 bases and J 6 bases, with 2 bases left between them. The CDR3 nucleotides read TGTGCCAGCAGCTTACGTAATTCACCCCTCCACTTT. Translated: CASSLRNSPLHF.

This clone was recorded once. The V call is TRBV27, the J call TRBJ1-2; TRBD1 aligns across 10 bases. Germline CDR1 is MNHEY and CDR2 is SMNVEV (reference sequence). The J segment lost 4 bases and the V segment lost 5 bases, leaving 7 bases of the junction unmatched. The CDR3 has 15 residues. For the CDR3, the DNA is TGTGCCAGCAGTCCCGGGACAGGGGTTCTCTATGGCTACACCTTC. It translates to CASSPGTGVLYGYTF.

This chain uses TRBV6-1 with TRBJ1-5; 7 bases are a match to TRBD1. V trimming: 4 bases; J trimming: 2 bases; junction bases outside the gene matches: 8. The germline CDR1 and CDR2 sequences are MNHNS and SASEGT. The CDR3 consists of 16 residues. The CDR3 sequence: CASSGVITGGNQPQHF. DNA for the CDR3: TGTGCCAGCAGTGGTGTAATTACAGGGGGCAATCAGCCCCAGCATTTT.

The V and J genes are TRBV7-9 and TRBJ1-1; weak D call: TRBD1 (6 bases). The CDR3 contains 14 residues. V was shortened by 4 bases and J by 4 bases, with 13 bases between the two germline ends. Germline loops: CDR1 SEHNR, CDR2 FQNEAQ (reference sequence). CDR3 residues: CASSSEGGGTEAFF. In nucleotides, the CDR3 is TGTGCCAGCAGCTCAGAGGGGGGGGGCACTGAAGCTTTCTTT.

The rearrangement joins TRBV7-8 to TRBJ1-2, with TRBD1 as a possible D gene (6 bases). The length of the CDR3 is 15 residues. Trimming removed 2 bases from V and 4 bases from J, with 14 bases in between. CDR1 and CDR2 from the germline V gene are SGHVS and FQNEAQ. The CDR3 coding sequence is TGTGCCAGCAGCTTACCGCCCCCGACAGGCTATGGCTACACCTTC. Protein: CASSLPPPTGYGYTF.

This clone was seen a few times. The chain uses TRBV29-1 and TRBJ2-6, with TRBD1 matching over 9 bases. Germline V gene lookup returns CDR1 SQVTM and CDR2 ANQGSEA. Germline trimming cut 5 bases from V and 1 base from J; bases unmatched to any gene: 3. This CDR3 has 15 amino acids. CDR3: CSVRQGGSGANVLTF. CDR3 nucleotide sequence: TGCAGCGTTCGACAGGGGGGGTCTGGGGCCAACGTCCTGACTTTC.

This chain uses TRBV27 with TRBJ2-5; D perhaps matches TRBD2 (6 bases). The DNA end favors TRBJ2-7, so the J call may be wrong. CDR1 is MNHEY, CDR2 SMNVEV, per germline (reference sequence). This CDR3 is built from 12 residues. CDR3 residues: CARMRGNHEQYF. The CDR3 bases are TGTGCCAGGATGCGGGGAAACCACGAGCAGTACTTC.

This rearrangement joins TRBV2 to TRBJ1-3; D uncertain. Germline values: CDR1 SNHLY, CDR2 FYNNEI. The CDR3 consists of 14 residues. The V end lost 8 bases, the J end lost 0 bases, and 11 bases lay between the germline ends. Here the CDR3 reads CASQREGSGNTIYF. The CDR3 coding sequence is TGTGCCAGCCAGCGTGAGGGCTCTGGAAACACCATATATTTT.

Points on this clone: This sample includes further DNA sequences coding for the same CDR3. The chain recombines TRBV5-1 with TRBJ2-3; TRBD2 matches 7 bases. This CDR3 has 14 amino acids. CDR1 and CDR2 from the germline V gene are SGHRS and YFSETQ. After removal of 0 bases from V and 3 bases from J, the junction contained 1 base not matched to a gene. The CDR3 region is CASSLGGGTDTQYF. DNA for the CDR3: TGCGCCAGCAGCTTGGGCGGGGGTACAGATACGCAGTATTTT.

V gene TRBV9 combines with J gene TRBJ2-3, with 14 bases fitting TRBD2. The CDR3 extends over 15 amino acids. V shed 3 bases and J 6 bases; nucleotides not matched to a gene: 3. Germline CDR1 SGDLS, CDR2 YYNGEE. Here the CDR3 reads CASSAGLAGEDTQYF. The CDR3 DNA follows: TGTGCCAGCAGCGCGGGACTAGCGGGGGAGGATACGCAGTATTTT.

This chain connects TRBV19 to TRBJ1-4, with D maybe TRBD1 (5 bases). Germline V gene data show CDR1 as LNHDA and CDR2 as SQIVND (reference sequence). V dropped 4 bases and J dropped 6 bases, with 12 bases sitting between them. The CDR3 runs 14 residues. The CDR3 nucleotides are TGTGCCAGTAGTACCGGGGGACTGGATGAAAAACTGTTTTTT. The encoded protein is CASSTGGLDEKLFF.

The chain carries TRBV7-2 and TRBJ2-5; TRBD2 aligns across 7 bases. This CDR3 spans 14 amino acids. V lost 5 bases, J lost 5 bases, and 8 bases stayed unmatched. Germline V gene sequence: CDR1 SGHTA, CDR2 FQGNSA. The CDR3 DNA reads as TGTGCCAGCAGCGGGGGAGGGGCCGGGGAGACCCAGTACTTC. Translation: CASSGGGAGETQYF.

This chain links TRBV19 with TRBJ1-5; D is uncertain. The germline V gene encodes CDR1 LNHDA and CDR2 SQIVND (reference sequence). The CDR3 loop spans 17 amino acids. The V end lost 2 bases, the J end lost 5 bases, and 19 bases lay between the germline ends. The CDR3 loop reads CASSITVSMTAHQPQHF. For the CDR3, the DNA is TGTGCCAGTAGTATAACAGTCTCGATGACCGCTCATCAGCCCCAGCATTTT.

The V call is TRBV5-1, the J call TRBJ1-4, with D possibly TRBD1 on 5 matching bases. CDR1 SGHRS and CDR2 YFSETQ come from the germline V gene. The CDR3 contains 14 residues. V was pared by 4 bases and J by 7 bases, with 14 bases between. The CDR3 nucleotides read TGCGCCAGCAGCCCCGGGGGTGGGCGTGAAAAACTGTTTTTT. The encoded protein is CASSPGGGREKLFF.

V is TRBV28 and J is TRBJ2-5; a weak D match, TRBD1 (6 bases). The tail of the sequence fits TRBJ2-7 better, so the J call may be wrong. From germline, CDR1 is MDHEN and CDR2 SYDVKM. CDR3 length: 15 amino acids. CDR3 DNA: TGTGCCAGCAGACCAGACAGGTTCAGCTCCTACGAGCAGTACTTC. It codes for CASRPDRFSSYEQYF.

In its sample, this clone was seen a few times. Other DNA sequences within the sample encode an identical CDR3. The rearrangement links TRBV28 to TRBJ2-5; 13 bases match TRBD2. The V gene's germline CDR1 is MDHEN and CDR2 SYDVKM. After removal of 3 bases from V and 2 bases from J, the junction contained 0 bases not matched to a gene. This CDR3 contains 15 residues. CDR3 amino acids: CASSLTSGGQETQYF. Here the CDR3 DNA reads TGTGCCAGCAGTTTGACTAGCGGGGGGCAAGAGACCCAGTACTTC. The full variable domain, in which reference TRBV28 and TRBJ2-5 provide the parts outside the CDR3, is DVKVTQSSRYLVKRTGEKVFLECVQDMDHENMFWYRQDPGLGLRLIYFSYDVKMKEKGDIPEGYSVSREKKERFSLILESASTNQTSMYLCASSLTSGGQETQYFGPGTRLLVL.

The rearrangement joins TRBV5-6 to TRBJ2-5; weak D call: TRBD2 (5 bases). The CDR3 loop spans 13 amino acids. V gave up 4 bases and J gave up 3 bases, with 10 bases separating them. Per the germline V gene, CDR1 is SGHDT and CDR2 is YYEEEE. The chain's CDR3 is CASSPEGEETQYF. CDR3 nucleotide sequence: TGTGCCAGCAGCCCCGAGGGTGAAGAGACCCAGTACTTC.

The chain joins TRBV11-3 to TRBJ2-1; D perhaps matches TRBD2 (5 bases). CDR1 and CDR2 (germline): SGHNT, YENEEA. Trimming cost V 8 bases and J 3 bases, with 8 bases left between them. The CDR3 is 12 amino acids. CDR3 nucleotides: TGTGCCAGCGCGGGTGACTACAATGAGCAGTTCTTC. Translation: CASAGDYNEQFF.

The V gene is TRBV5-1, the J gene TRBJ2-2, with 8 nucleotides matching TRBD1. With 4 bases clipped from V and 4 bases from J, the junction kept 3 bases outside the gene matches. CDR1 is SGHRS and CDR2 is YFSETQ in the germline V gene. The CDR3 runs 14 residues. The CDR3: CASSLTGGTGELFF. The CDR3 nucleotides are TGCGCCAGCAGCCTAACAGGGGGCACCGGGGAGCTGTTTTTT.

The chain uses TRBV2 and TRBJ2-6, with 11 bases matching TRBD1. This CDR3 spans 15 amino acids. Germline V gene lookup returns CDR1 SNHLY and CDR2 FYNNEI. V shed 8 bases and J 9 bases; nucleotides not matched to a gene: 9. DNA of the CDR3: TGTGCCAGCGGGACAGGGGGTCTGGAGAGCAACGTCCTGACTTTC. Protein sequence: CASGTGGLESNVLTF.

A few counts support this clone. The gene calls are TRBV27 and TRBJ1-1; no clear D gene. Germline CDR1 MNHEY, CDR2 SMNVEV (reference sequence). The CDR3 contains 13 residues. Trimming cost V 6 bases and J 2 bases, with 10 bases left between them. The CDR3 loop reads CASRLELNTEAFF. CDR3 nucleotide sequence: TGTGCCAGCAGATTAGAGCTTAACACTGAAGCTTTCTTT.

Written as DNA, the CDR3 is TGCAGCGGGACTACCCAAGAGACCCAGTACTTC. Translated, it gives CSGTTQETQYF. The chain recombines TRBV20-1 with TRBJ2-5; the match to TRBD2 covers 7 bases. Germline loops: CDR1 DFQATT, CDR2 SNEGSKA (reference sequence). The CDR3 extends over 11 amino acids.

A single count supports this clone. The chain joins TRBV7-6 to TRBJ2-7, with 7 bases that match TRBD1. The assigned J gene may be wrong: the sequence end matches TRBJ2-1 better. CDR1 and CDR2 (germline): SGHVS, FNYEAQ. There are 13 residues in the CDR3. CDR3 sequence reads: CASSLTGTAEQFF. DNA for the CDR3: TGTGCCAGCAGCCTGACAGGGACGGCTGAGCAGTTCTTC.

A note on this clone: This sample also contains other DNA sequences that code for the same CDR3. The chain combines TRBV6-4 with TRBJ1-2; D not certain. This CDR3 region has 13 residues. The V end was cut by 4 bases, the J end by 4 bases, with 10 bases between. The V gene's germline CDR1 is MRHNA and CDR2 SNTAGT. This CDR3 reads CASSAVGSYGYTF. Written as DNA, the CDR3 is TGTGCCAGCAGTGCCGTCGGTTCCTATGGCTACACCTTC.

The count of this clone is one. V usage is TRBV7-9 and J usage is TRBJ1-3; D possibly corresponds to TRBD1 (5 bases). Per the germline V gene, CDR1 is SEHNR and CDR2 is FQNEAQ (reference sequence). CDR3 size: 14 residues. The V and J ends lost 8 bases and 4 bases respectively, with 15 bases between them. The DNA of the CDR3 is TGTGCCAGCCGGCCCCAGGGCGCGGGAAACACCATATATTTT. Translated: CASRPQGAGNTIYF.

Here the CDR3 reads CASSVQGYGYTF. CDR3 coding DNA: TGTGCCAGCAGTGTACAGGGCTATGGCTACACCTTC. V and J are TRBV25-1 and TRBJ1-2; D perhaps matches TRBD1 (6 bases). The germline V gene has CDR1 MGHDK and CDR2 SYGVNS. Trimming removed 4 bases at V and 4 bases at J, with 7 bases between. The CDR3 is 12 residues long.

The chain uses TRBV6-5 and TRBJ2-7, with D possibly being TRBD2 (6 bases). The germline V and J ends were trimmed by 2 bases and 2 bases, with 13 bases remaining between them. Germline V CDR1 and CDR2: MNHEY, SVGAGI. The length of the CDR3 is 15 residues. CDR3 residues: CASSYAGRKPYEQYF. In nucleotides, the CDR3 is TGTGCCAGCAGTTACGCGGGGCGTAAGCCCTACGAGCAGTACTTC.

This sequence joins TRBV6-5 and TRBJ1-5; possibly TRBD1 for D (5 bases). Germline-derived CDR1 and CDR2 are MNHEY and SVGAGI. This CDR3 comprises 13 residues. V was cut by 5 bases and J by 6 bases, with 11 bases left in between. The CDR3, as DNA: TGTGCCAGCAGTGAAGGGGCGATTCAGCCCCAGCATTTT. Protein product: CASSEGAIQPQHF.

CDR3 nucleotides: TGTGCCAGCAGCAGCAGGACAGGGCCCGATCAGCCCCAGCATTTT. Its protein is CASSSRTGPDQPQHF. V gene TRBV7-9 combines with J gene TRBJ1-5; TRBD1 agrees at 8 bases. From germline, CDR1 is SEHNR and CDR2 FQNEAQ (reference sequence). The V and J ends lost 5 bases and 5 bases, in that order; junction bases with no gene match: 8. There are 15 residues in the CDR3.

J is TRBJ2-7 and V is TRBV5-1; 9 bases are a match to TRBD2. J lost 3 bases, V lost 0 bases, and 7 bases had no gene match. CDR1 is SGHRS, CDR2 YFSETQ, per germline. CDR3 length: 16 amino acids. CDR3 sequence: CASSLAIGRGGYEQYF. In DNA, the CDR3 is TGCGCCAGCAGCTTGGCCATCGGGCGGGGGGGCTACGAGCAGTACTTC.